Listed below are T cell receptor beta chains from one sample, sequenced in a study of OX40 agonist ivuxolimab in advanced cancers. Libraries were prepared by immunoSEQ multiplex PCR; TCRdb keeps only in-frame clonotypes and omits some of them. The table lists some 83,000 clones, roughly 84% of them singletons. Here the sequenced sample was CD4+ or CD8+ T cells sorted from blood, taken in a trial of the OX40 agonist ivuxolimab. The receptors derive from an adult with an advanced solid tumor such as melanoma, head and neck, liver or kidney cancer. The CDR3 runs from the conserved cysteine through the conserved F or W. D genes are given only for firm matches. Clone size appears in some rows only: once, few, many, or a class for an expanded clone.

cdr3_aa,cdr3_nt,d_call,v_call,cdr3_length,clone_size,j_call
CASSSIAGVFGNEQFF,TGTGCCAGCAGCTCTATAGCGGGAGTATTTGGCAATGAGCAGTTCTTC,TRBD2,TRBV14,16,.,TRBJ2-1
CASSFRDRGEQYF,TGTGCCAGCAGCTTCCGGGACAGGGGGGAGCAGTACTTC,TRBD1,TRBV5-4,13,.,TRBJ2-5
CASSPRQGLGNEQFF,TGTGCCAGCAGCCCCAGACAGGGGCTTGGGAATGAGCAGTTCTTC,TRBD1,TRBV9,15,.,TRBJ2-1
CSVGDSSMGTEAFF,TGCAGCGTTGGGGACAGTTCGATGGGCACTGAAGCTTTCTTT,TRBD1,TRBV29-1,14,few,TRBJ1-1
CASSSPGRGPTDTQYF,TGTGCCAGCAGCTCCCCGGGGCGGGGGCCCACAGATACGCAGTATTTT,.,TRBV11-3,16,.,TRBJ2-3
CASSEALVTSSLGYTF,TGTGCCAGCAGTGAAGCGCTTGTAACATCCAGCCTTGGCTACACCTTC,.,TRBV6-1,16,.,TRBJ1-2
CASSLTPGGETQYF,TGTGCCAGCAGCTTAACCCCGGGAGGGGAGACCCAGTACTTC,TRBD2,TRBV7-3,14,.,TRBJ2-5
CASSPGQTNEKLFF,TGTGCCAGCTCACCGGGACAGACTAATGAAAAACTGTTTTTT,TRBD1,TRBV18,14,.,TRBJ1-4
CASSPVATNEKLFF,TGTGCCAGTAGTCCCGTTGCAACTAATGAAAAACTGTTTTTT,.,TRBV19,14,.,TRBJ1-4
CASSPGGLAVAEQFF,TGCGCCAGCAGCCCCGGGGGACTAGCGGTTGCCGAGCAGTTCTTC,TRBD2,TRBV5-1,15,few,TRBJ2-1
CASSLSTSGRVYEQYF,TGTGCCAGCAGCTTATCGACGAGCGGGAGGGTGTACGAGCAGTACTTC,TRBD2,TRBV7-2,16,.,TRBJ2-7
CASSYGSNEQYF,TGTGCCAGCAGTTACGGGTCAAACGAGCAGTACTTC,.,TRBV6-5,12,.,TRBJ2-7
CASISGLAGGGEQYF,TGCGCCAGCATCTCCGGGCTAGCGGGAGGTGGTGAGCAGTACTTC,TRBD2,TRBV10-2,15,.,TRBJ2-5
CASSKNLARSPNEQFF,TGTGCCAGCAGCAAAAACCTAGCAAGGTCTCCCAATGAGCAGTTCTTC,.,TRBV21-1,16,.,TRBJ2-1
CASSLGPSLTEAFF,TGTGCCAGCAGCTTAGGCCCTTCTCTCACTGAAGCTTTCTTT,.,TRBV7-9,14,.,TRBJ1-1
CASSIGTNSGELFF,TGTGCCAGTAGTATAGGGACTAACTCCGGGGAGCTGTTTTTT,.,TRBV19,14,.,TRBJ2-2
CASSESSWTEAFF,TGTGCCAGCAGCGAATCCTCTTGGACTGAAGCTTTCTTT,.,TRBV4-2,13,.,TRBJ1-1